This TCR beta chain was observed in a study of blood T cell repertoires in COVID-19. Only in-frame clones appear in the TCRdb table, and some are missing; sequencing was by immunoSEQ multiplex PCR. The sample records roughly 180,000 clones, 86% being singletons. The sequence derives from a woman aged 25 to 39 with active or convalescent COVID-19. Sample: peripheral blood.

The CDR3 DNA reads TGTGCCAGCTTATTCAGACCGGGACAGGGGTACTATGGCTACACCTTC. This gives the protein CASLFRPGQGYYGYTF. The gene calls are TRBV2 and TRBJ1-2; 10 nucleotides line up with TRBD1. V trimming: 8 bases; J trimming: 3 bases; junction bases outside the gene matches: 12. Germline values: CDR1 SNHLY, CDR2 FYNNEI. The CDR3 consists of 16 residues.